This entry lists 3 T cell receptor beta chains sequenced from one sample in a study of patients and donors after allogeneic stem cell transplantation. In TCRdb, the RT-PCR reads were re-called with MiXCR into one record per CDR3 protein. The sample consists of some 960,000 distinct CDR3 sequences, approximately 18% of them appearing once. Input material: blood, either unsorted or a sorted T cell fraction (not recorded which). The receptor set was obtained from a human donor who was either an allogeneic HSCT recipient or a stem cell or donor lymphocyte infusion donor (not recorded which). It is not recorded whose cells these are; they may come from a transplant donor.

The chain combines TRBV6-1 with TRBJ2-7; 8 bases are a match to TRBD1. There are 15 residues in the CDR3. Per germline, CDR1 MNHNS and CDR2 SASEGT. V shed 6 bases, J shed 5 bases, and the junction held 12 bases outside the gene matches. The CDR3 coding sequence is TGTGCCAGCAGACGCGGGGACAGGATCCTGGACGAGCAGTACTTC. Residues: CASRRGDRILDEQYF.

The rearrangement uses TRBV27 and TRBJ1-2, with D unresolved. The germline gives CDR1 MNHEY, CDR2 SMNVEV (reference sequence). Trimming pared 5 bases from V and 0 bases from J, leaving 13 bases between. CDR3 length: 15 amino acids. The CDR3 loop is CASSPSETTNYGYTF. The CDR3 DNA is TGTGCCAGCAGTCCCTCAGAAACTACTAACTATGGCTACACCTTC.

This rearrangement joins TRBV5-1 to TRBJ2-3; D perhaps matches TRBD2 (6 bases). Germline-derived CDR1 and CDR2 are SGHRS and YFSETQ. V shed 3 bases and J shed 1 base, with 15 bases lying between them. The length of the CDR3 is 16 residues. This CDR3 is CASSSGTLARTDTQYF. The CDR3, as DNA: TGCGCCAGCAGCTCTGGGACTCTCGCCCGCACAGATACGCAGTATTTT.